This is a list of T cell receptor beta chains from one sample in a study of T cell responses to AZD1222 COVID-19 vaccine. Sequenced by immunoSEQ multiplex PCR; TCRdb stores in-frame clones only, minus some. Of roughly 99,000 clones listed, roughly 85% were seen once; the top ten hold approximately 4.8%. The sequenced sample was peripheral blood, obtained 28 days after the second AZD1222 dose. These receptors came from an adult who received the AZD1222 COVID-19 vaccine. Both conserved end residues are part of each CDR3. The D gene is left open where the match is weak. Rows may omit the clone size; those that give it use once, few, many or a size class.

V	size	J	D	DNA	CDR3
TRBV2	once	TRBJ1-2	-	TGTGCCAGCAGTGAATTGATGGTAGGGTTCGGCTACACCTTC	CASSELMVGFGYTF
TRBV7-2	-	TRBJ2-1	TRBD2	TGTGCCAGCAGCTTAGTCGGGCAGCGGGGGCACAATGAGCAGTTCTTC	CASSLVGQRGHNEQFF
TRBV5-1	-	TRBJ2-1	TRBD2	TGCGCCAGCAGCTTGCGGGCGGGGGGGCCTGATGAGCAGTTCTTC	CASSLRAGGPDEQFF
TRBV6-5	-	TRBJ1-1	TRBD1	TGTGCCAGCAGTTCAGACAGGGCCGACACTGAAGCTTTCTTT	CASSSDRADTEAFF
TRBV7-3	-	TRBJ2-3	TRBD2	TGTGCCAGCAGCCCCAGCGGGGGGGCGGGGGATACGCAGTATTTT	CASSPSGGAGDTQYF
TRBV11-3	-	TRBJ1-1	-	TGTGCCAGCAGGGGAATGAACACTGAAGCTTTCTTT	CASRGMNTEAFF
TRBV2	-	TRBJ2-7	TRBD2	TGTGCCAGCAGTGCCCGGGAGGGGGGAGGCGAGCAGTACTTC	CASSAREGGGEQYF
TRBV7-6	once	TRBJ1-5	TRBD1	TGTGCCAGCAGCTTAACAGGGGGGATGAGTCAGCCCCAGCATTTT	CASSLTGGMSQPQHF
TRBV5-3	once	TRBJ2-7	-	TGTGCCAGAAGCGCTACTAGCAACCACGAGCAGTACTTC	CARSATSNHEQYF
TRBV5-1	-	TRBJ2-6	TRBD1	TGCGCCAGCCGAAAGACAGGGGTACCCGGGGCCAACGTCCTGACTTTC	CASRKTGVPGANVLTF
TRBV7-2	-	TRBJ1-2	TRBD1	TGTGCCAGCAGGGAACAGGGGAACTATGGCTACACCTTC	CASREQGNYGYTF